The next 25 T cell receptor beta chains were all read from a single sample in a study of control samples from healthy donors and cancer patients. TCRdb's table, derived via immunoSEQ multiplex PCR, lists solely in-frame clones and lacks some. The table records around 75,000 clones, 84% of them present only once. Sequenced: blood. These receptors were obtained from a middle-aged man in good health.

The chain links TRBV27 to TRBJ2-5; D possibly corresponds to TRBD1 (5 bases). V was shortened by 4 bases and J by 0 bases, with 9 bases between the two germline ends. Germline values: CDR1 MNHEY, CDR2 SMNVEV (reference sequence). The CDR3 sequence is 14 residues long. CDR3 sequence (DNA): TGTGCCAGCAGTTCCCAGGGTTACCAAGAGACCCAGTACTTC. This sequence encodes CASSSQGYQETQYF.

The chain's CDR3 is CASSRGRKNTEAFF. CDR3 DNA: TGTGCCAGCAGCCGGGGACGGAAGAACACTGAAGCTTTCTTT. The rearrangement joins TRBV7-2 to TRBJ1-1, with TRBD1 as a possible D gene (5 bases). This CDR3 contains 14 residues. Germline V gene sequence: CDR1 SGHTA, CDR2 FQGNSA. With 5 bases removed from V and 1 base from J, the gap between germline ends came to 11 bases.

CDR3 sequence: CASSQDLDRVTYNEQFF. CDR3 coding DNA: TGCGCCAGCAGCCAAGATCTGGACAGGGTGACCTACAATGAGCAGTTCTTC. V gene TRBV4-3 combines with J gene TRBJ2-1; TRBD1 aligns across 8 bases. With V trimmed by 0 bases and J by 2 bases, 6 bases remained unmatched. The CDR3 sequence is 17 residues long. Germline V lookup: CDR1 LGHNA, CDR2 YSLEER.

Written as DNA, the CDR3 is TGTGCCAGTAGTAATAGGGACACTGAAGCTTTCTTT. Amino acids: CASSNRDTEAFF. This chain connects TRBV19 to TRBJ1-1, with D hard to call. V lost 4 bases and J lost 3, with 6 bases in between. The germline V gene has CDR1 LNHDA and CDR2 SQIVND (reference sequence). The CDR3 has 12 amino acids. Drawing the rest from reference TRBV19 and TRBJ1-1, the complete variable domain is DGGITQSPKYLFRKEGQNVTLSCEQNLNHDAMYWYRQDPGQGLRLIYYSQIVNDFQKGDIAEGYSVSREKKESFPLTVTSAQKNPTAFYLCASSNRDTEAFFGQGTRLTVV.

This sequence joins TRBV11-2 and TRBJ2-1; the D is unclear. V lost 0 bases, J lost 2 bases, and 14 bases lay in between. This CDR3 spans 17 amino acids. CDR1 is SGHAT, CDR2 FQNNGV, per germline. This chain's CDR3 is CASSLDPQVGPYNEQFF. In DNA form, the CDR3 reads TGTGCCAGCAGCTTAGACCCACAAGTCGGCCCCTACAATGAGCAGTTCTTC.

The chain uses TRBV11-3 and TRBJ2-2, with D perhaps TRBD1 (5 bases). V lost 7 bases, J lost 6 bases, and 18 bases lay in between. Germline-derived CDR1 and CDR2 are SGHNT and YENEEA. The CDR3 extends over 15 amino acids. As DNA, the CDR3 is TGTGCCAGCACCGCTTATGTTGGGGCCTCCGGGGAGCTGTTTTTT. Protein sequence: CASTAYVGASGELFF.

This chain joins TRBV2 and TRBJ2-1, with D perhaps assigned TRBD1 or TRBD2 (6 bases each). V was clipped by 10 bases and J by 2 bases, with 12 bases between them. Germline V CDR1 and CDR2: SNHLY, FYNNEI. There are 13 residues in the CDR3. The CDR3 sequence is CAIRRGAYNEQFF. In DNA form, the CDR3 reads TGTGCCATCCGAAGGGGGGCCTACAATGAGCAGTTCTTC. The entire variable domain, with the rest obtained from reference TRBV2 and TRBJ2-1, is as follows: EPEVTQTPSHQVTQMGQEVILRCVPISNHLYFYWYRQILGQKVEFLVSFYNNEISEKSEIFDDQFSVERPDGSNFTLKIRSTKLEDSAMYFCAIRRGAYNEQFFGPGTRLTVL.

The chain employs TRBV7-2 and TRBJ1-6, with 8 bases matching TRBD1. V lost 8 bases and J lost 10; bases outside the gene matches: 10. Germline lookup yields CDR1 SGHTA and CDR2 FQGNSA. The CDR3 spans 14 residues. The CDR3 region is CASGRQGPSSPLHF. Here the CDR3 DNA reads TGTGCCAGCGGAAGACAGGGGCCTTCCTCACCCCTCCACTTT.

The V call is TRBV13, the J call TRBJ2-7, with unresolved D. The germline V and J ends were trimmed by 1 base and 6 bases, with 7 bases remaining between them. CDR1 PRHDT and CDR2 FYEKMQ come from the germline V gene (reference sequence). This CDR3 region has 12 residues. DNA of the CDR3: TGTGCCAGCAGCTTAGTGACAAGCGAGCAGTACTTC. It translates to CASSLVTSEQYF.

This chain joins TRBV5-1 and TRBJ2-5; 8 bases fit TRBD2. J gave up 5 bases and V 4 bases, and 10 bases lay outside the gene matches. In germline, CDR1 is SGHRS, CDR2 YFSETQ. The CDR3 consists of 15 residues. The CDR3 loop is CASSLRLASRETQYF. CDR3 DNA sequence: TGCGCCAGCAGCCTAAGACTAGCGAGTAGGGAGACCCAGTACTTC.

The chain uses TRBV7-2 and TRBJ2-7; either TRBD1 or TRBD2 may supply D (5 bases each). V lost 1 base, J lost 4 bases, and 11 bases lay in between. The CDR3 consists of 14 residues. Germline V CDR1 and CDR2: SGHTA, FQGNSA. The DNA of the CDR3 is TGTGCCAGCAGCTTAGAACGGGGCTTATACGAGCAGTACTTC. Amino acids: CASSLERGLYEQYF.

V usage is TRBV19 and J usage is TRBJ1-6, with D perhaps matching TRBD1 (6 bases). V shed 8 bases and J shed 8 bases, with 22 bases lying between them. The CDR3 is made up of 16 amino acids. Per germline, CDR1 LNHDA and CDR2 SQIVND (reference sequence). The CDR3 bases are TGTGCCAGTCGCCCCTGGATATTGAGGGGGGATTCACCCCTCCACTTT. Residues: CASRPWILRGDSPLHF.

This rearrangement joins TRBV14 to TRBJ1-2; D not resolved. CDR1 is SGHDN, CDR2 FVKESK, per germline. This CDR3 region has 13 residues. Between the trimmed V and J ends, which lost 1 base and 3 bases, there was a span of 6 bases. The CDR3 nucleotides are TGTGCCAGCAGCCAAGTGGGGTACTATGGCTACACCTTC. Translation: CASSQVGYYGYTF.

The rearrangement joins TRBV4-3 to TRBJ1-2; 10 nucleotides agree with TRBD1. Germline V gene lookup returns CDR1 LGHNA and CDR2 YSLEER. The V and J ends lost 0 bases and 8 bases, in that order; junction bases with no gene match: 3. The CDR3 totals 14 residues. The CDR3 loop is CASSQDGTGVGYTF. The CDR3 nucleotides read TGCGCCAGCAGCCAAGATGGGACAGGGGTAGGCTACACCTTC.

This chain connects TRBV6-5 to TRBJ1-6; 7 nucleotides match TRBD1. The germline V gene encodes CDR1 MNHEY and CDR2 SVGAGI. This CDR3 contains 15 residues. J lost 8 bases, V lost 2 bases, and 6 bases had no gene match. The CDR3 loop reads CASSYDRVRDSPLHF. DNA for the CDR3: TGTGCCAGCAGTTACGACAGGGTACGGGATTCACCCCTCCACTTT.

This clone was counted a few times. This chain joins TRBV5-1 and TRBJ1-6, with 9 positions matching TRBD1. Germline CDR1 and CDR2: SGHRS and YFSETQ. The CDR3 is 14 amino acids. J gave up 10 bases and V 1 base, and 3 bases lay outside the gene matches. The CDR3 coding sequence is TGCGCCAGCAGCTTGACAGGGGGCGGATCACCCCTCCACTTT. It yields the protein CASSLTGGGSPLHF.

This sequence joins TRBV28 and TRBJ2-7; 10 nucleotides align to TRBD2. The V and J ends lost 6 bases and 4 bases, in that order; junction bases with no gene match: 9. There are 15 residues in the CDR3. In germline, CDR1 is MDHEN, CDR2 SYDVKM. CDR3 amino acids: CASSRTSGGAYEQYF. As DNA, the CDR3 is TGTGCCAGCAGCCGTACCAGCGGGGGGGCGTACGAGCAGTACTTC.

The genes are TRBV3-1 (or the pseudogene TRBV3-2) and TRBJ1-2, with D perhaps matching TRBD1 (6 bases). The CDR3 runs to 14 residues. The V gene lost 4 bases and the J gene lost 8 bases, with 17 bases spanning the gap. The germline V gene encodes CDR1 LGHDT and CDR2 YNNKEL (reference sequence). The CDR3 loop reads CASSPRGGGEGYTF. CDR3 coding DNA: TGTGCCAGCAGCCCCCGCGGAGGGGGAGAGGGCTACACCTTC.

V gene TRBV6-5 combines with J gene TRBJ1-1; 9 bases match TRBD1. Germline-derived CDR1 and CDR2 are MNHEY and SVGAGI. The CDR3 sequence is 13 residues long. V lost 11 bases to trimming and J lost 7 bases; unmatched junction nucleotides: 11. In DNA form, the CDR3 reads TGTGCCGTTCGGGACAGGGAAGAAGTTGAAGCTTTCTTT. The encoded protein is CAVRDREEVEAFF.

This chain connects TRBV3-1 (or the pseudogene TRBV3-2) to TRBJ1-2; unclear D gene. Per germline, CDR1 LGHDT and CDR2 YNNKEL (reference sequence). Between the trimmed V and J ends, which lost 3 bases and 9 bases, there was a span of 17 bases. The CDR3 contains 14 residues. Written as DNA, the CDR3 is TGTGCCAGCAGCCATTTTGGGCGGCCAACGAGCTACACCTTC. Translated: CASSHFGRPTSYTF.

The V call is TRBV3-1 (or the pseudogene TRBV3-2), the J call TRBJ2-3; D ambiguous. This CDR3 contains 15 residues. Germline V gene data show CDR1 as LGHDT and CDR2 as YNNKEL (reference sequence). The germline V and J ends were trimmed by 1 base and 3 bases, with 11 bases remaining between them. CDR3 region: CASSQGSVGTDTQYF. CDR3 sequence (DNA): TGTGCCAGCAGCCAAGGAAGCGTTGGGACAGATACGCAGTATTTT.

The V call is TRBV29-1, the J call TRBJ2-3, with D unclear. The ends were cut back, 7 bases at V and 1 base at J, with 3 bases in the middle. CDR1 SQVTM and CDR2 ANQGSEA come from the germline V gene. This CDR3 comprises 10 residues. The CDR3 nucleotides read TGCAGCGCCCGCACAGATACGCAGTATTTT. Protein: CSARTDTQYF.

This sequence joins TRBV19 and TRBJ1-1; D may be TRBD1 (5 bases). This CDR3 spans 16 amino acids. Deletions cut 1 base from V and 4 bases from J, with 16 bases between. Germline V gives CDR1 LNHDA, CDR2 SQIVND (reference sequence). CDR3 loop: CASSIGPGRSGTEAFF. The CDR3 region has the DNA TGTGCCAGTAGTATAGGACCGGGACGTTCCGGCACTGAAGCTTTCTTT.

V gene TRBV19 combines with J gene TRBJ1-2; D uncertain. The germline V and J ends were trimmed by 2 bases and 2 bases, with 12 bases remaining between them. This CDR3 is 15 amino acids long. The germline CDR1 and CDR2 sequences are LNHDA and SQIVND (reference sequence). CDR3 protein: CASSILLGLNYGYTF. Written as DNA, the CDR3 is TGTGCCAGTAGTATATTGTTAGGGCTCAACTATGGCTACACCTTC.

The chain combines TRBV5-5 with TRBJ1-1; D possibly corresponds to TRBD1 (6 bases). The germline gives CDR1 SGHKS, CDR2 YYEKEE (reference sequence). The CDR3 is made up of 15 amino acids. V lost 1 base, J lost 1 base, and 11 bases lay in between. CDR3 residues: CASSLLGAGNTEAFF. The DNA for the CDR3 is TGTGCCAGCAGCTTGTTGGGGGCGGGGAACACTGAAGCTTTCTTT.